Detailed here is one T cell receptor beta chain. Antigen specificity is unknown. A junction end diverges from the germline sequence, so it may reflect a read error. This PCR relied on a set of 60 Vbeta primers and 13 Jbeta primers. Measured with immunoSEQ multiplex PCR; TCRdb has only the in-frame clones, and not every one. The data show about 140,000 clones, around 72% seen once. The data originate from a study of cytomegalovirus exposure and HLA in healthy donors. This CDR3 region has 10 residues. Germline assignment: CDR1 SNHLY and CDR2 FYNNEI. Study results and caveats: It was about 180 TCR beta chains that were listed as cytomegalovirus-associated. A missense variant in DCLRE1C was later tied to TCR beta V- and J-gene trimming.

Sequenced sample: PBMCs. This TCR derives from a man aged 35 to 55 in good health and CMV-seronegative. The chain employs TRBV2 and TRBJ2-1, with TRBD1 identical over 8 bases. The CDR3, as DNA: TGTGCCAGGGGAGGACAGGGACAGCTCTTC. As protein: CARGGQGQLF.